The 9 T cell receptor beta chains listed next were all sequenced from one sample in a study of blood T cell repertoires in COVID-19. The data were produced by immunoSEQ multiplex PCR, yet TCRdb's version contains in-frame clones alone and is incomplete. The profile shows approximately 200,000 clones, 88% of them singletons. The sequencing sample was made of peripheral blood. The origin of the receptors is a man aged 18 to 30 with active or convalescent COVID-19.

The chain joins TRBV30 to TRBJ1-1, with 7 bases fitting TRBD1. The germline gives CDR1 GTSNPN, CDR2 SVGIG (reference sequence). Unmatched junction bases numbered 7, after V lost 3 bases and J lost 3 bases. The CDR3 consists of 14 residues. DNA for the CDR3: TGTGCCTGGAGGGGGACAGCTATTTACACTGAAGCTTTCTTT. This sequence encodes CAWRGTAIYTEAFF. The variable domain in full, completed from reference TRBV30 and TRBJ1-1, reads SQTIHQWPATLVQPVGSPLSLECTVEGTSNPNLYWYRQAAGRGLQLLFYSVGIGQISSEVPQNLSASRPQDRQFILSSKKLLLSDSGFYLCAWRGTAIYTEAFFGQGTRLTVV.

V and J are TRBV19 and TRBJ2-3, with 7 nucleotides matching TRBD1. CDR3 length: 16 residues. Trimming cost V 5 bases and J 0 bases; bases outside gene matches: 8. Germline loops: CDR1 LNHDA, CDR2 SQIVND (reference sequence). The CDR3 here is CASSPRQGRSTDTQYF. The CDR3, as DNA: TGTGCCAGTAGTCCCCGACAGGGAAGGAGCACAGATACGCAGTATTTT.

V gene TRBV30 combines with J gene TRBJ2-1; D perhaps matches TRBD2 (5 bases). This CDR3 has 13 residues. The germline CDR1 and CDR2 sequences are GTSNPN and SVGIG (reference sequence). V dropped 2 bases and J dropped 9 bases, with 14 bases sitting between them. The CDR3 sequence is CAWSPRGWSEQFF. Here the CDR3 DNA reads TGTGCCTGGAGTCCTCGAGGGTGGAGTGAGCAGTTCTTC.

The table lists this clone with a count of one. This sequence joins TRBV7-6 and TRBJ2-1; possibly TRBD1 for D (6 bases). In germline, CDR1 is SGHVS, CDR2 FNYEAQ. CDR3 length equals 16 residues. Deletions cut 1 base from V and 2 bases from J, with 12 bases between. CDR3: CASSLGPTGAYNEQFF. DNA for the CDR3: TGTGCCAGCAGCTTAGGGCCGACAGGTGCCTACAATGAGCAGTTCTTC.

The chain couples TRBV30 to TRBJ2-1; possible D gene TRBD2, 5 bases. CDR3 length equals 15 residues. V lost 1 base and J lost 2, with 12 bases in between. The germline CDR1 and CDR2 sequences are GTSNPN and SVGIG (reference sequence). The CDR3 nucleotides are TGTGCCTGGAGTGGGGGAGTAGGCGCCTACAATGAGCAGTTCTTC. Protein product: CAWSGGVGAYNEQFF.

With respect to this clone: Other DNA sequences in this specimen translate into the identical CDR3. This sequence joins TRBV12-3 or TRBV12-4 and TRBJ1-2; D ambiguous. CDR3 length: 11 residues. V dropped 6 bases and J dropped 7 bases, with 9 bases sitting between them. The CDR3 DNA sequence: TGTGCCAGCAGCCTGAGAGGTGGCTACACCTTC. Its protein product is CASSLRGGYTF.

The genes are TRBV25-1 and TRBJ2-7; 11 nucleotides match TRBD2. Germline values: CDR1 MGHDK, CDR2 SYGVNS. Trimming removed 8 bases from V and 7 bases from J; junction bases left unmatched: 7. The CDR3 consists of 13 residues. CDR3 amino acids: CASGPGLAVEQYF. The CDR3, as DNA: TGTGCCAGCGGACCGGGACTAGCGGTGGAGCAGTACTTC.

J is TRBJ1-1 and V is TRBV28; 8 bases agree with TRBD1. The V segment lost 3 bases and the J segment 3 bases; nucleotides outside the gene matches: 3. The CDR3 is 14 residues long. Germline assignment: CDR1 MDHEN and CDR2 SYDVKM. CDR3 amino acids: CASSFRGRHTEAFF. For the CDR3, the DNA is TGTGCCAGCAGTTTCAGGGGGCGTCACACTGAAGCTTTCTTT.

The gene calls are TRBV14 and TRBJ2-1, with TRBD2 matching 11 bases. With V trimmed by 7 bases and J by 9 bases, 8 bases remained unmatched. CDR3 size: 14 residues. The germline CDR1 and CDR2 sequences are SGHDN and FVKESK. In nucleotides, the CDR3 is TGTGCCAGCACCATAGCGGGAGGGCCTGGTGAGCAGTTCTTC. This translates into CASTIAGGPGEQFF.